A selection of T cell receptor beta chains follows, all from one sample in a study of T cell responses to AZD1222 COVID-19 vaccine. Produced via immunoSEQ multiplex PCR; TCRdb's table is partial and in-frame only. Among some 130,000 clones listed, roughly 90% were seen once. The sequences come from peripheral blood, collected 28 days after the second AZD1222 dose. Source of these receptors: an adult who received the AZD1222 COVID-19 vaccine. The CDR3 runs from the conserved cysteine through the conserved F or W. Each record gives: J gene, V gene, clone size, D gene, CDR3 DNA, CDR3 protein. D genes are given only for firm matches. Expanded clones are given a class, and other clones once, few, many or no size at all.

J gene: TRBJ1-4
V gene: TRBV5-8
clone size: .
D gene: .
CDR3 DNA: TGTGCCAGCACTCGGTCGGGCGGGGGAGACAATGAAAAACTGTTTTTT
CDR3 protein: CASTRSGGGDNEKLFF

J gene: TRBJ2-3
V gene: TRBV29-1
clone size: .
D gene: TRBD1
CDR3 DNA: TGCAGCTCAGGACAGGGGGCGACAGATACGCAGTATTTT
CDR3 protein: CSSGQGATDTQYF

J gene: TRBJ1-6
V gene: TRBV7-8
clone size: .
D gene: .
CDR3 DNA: TGTGCCAGCAGCTTAGCGTCGCGACGGGGACCCCTCCACTTT
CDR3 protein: CASSLASRRGPLHF

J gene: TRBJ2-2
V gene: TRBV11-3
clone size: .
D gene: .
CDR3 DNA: TGTGCCAGCAGCTCCCGGAGCGCCCCCGGGGAGCTGTTTTTT
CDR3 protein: CASSSRSAPGELFF

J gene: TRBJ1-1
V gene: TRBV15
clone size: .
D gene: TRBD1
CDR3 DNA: TGTGCCACCAGGGGGACAGGGAGCAGGACTGAAGCTTTCTTT
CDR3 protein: CATRGTGSRTEAFF

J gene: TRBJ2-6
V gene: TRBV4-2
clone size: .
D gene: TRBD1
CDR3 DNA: TGTGCCAGCAGCCAAGAAGGGACAGGGGTCTCTGGGGCCAACGTCCTGACTTTC
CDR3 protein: CASSQEGTGVSGANVLTF

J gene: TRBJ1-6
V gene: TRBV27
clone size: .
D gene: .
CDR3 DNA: TGTGCCAGCAGTCGCAGGGACGGTAATTCACCCCTCCACTTT
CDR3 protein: CASSRRDGNSPLHF

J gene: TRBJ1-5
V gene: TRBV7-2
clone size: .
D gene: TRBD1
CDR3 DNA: TGTGCCAGCAGCTTAGGGACAGGATTCAATCAGCCCCAGCATTTT
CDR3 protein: CASSLGTGFNQPQHF

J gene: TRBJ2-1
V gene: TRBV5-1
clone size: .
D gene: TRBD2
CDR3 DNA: TGCGCCAGCAGCTTGGTGCCTAGCGGAAAGATTAATGAGCAGTTCTTC
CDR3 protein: CASSLVPSGKINEQFF

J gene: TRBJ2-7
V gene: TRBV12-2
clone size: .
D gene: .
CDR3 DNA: TGTGCAAGTCGCTCCCCCGCGGACAGCACCACCTACGAGCAGTACTTC
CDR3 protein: CASRSPADSTTYEQYF

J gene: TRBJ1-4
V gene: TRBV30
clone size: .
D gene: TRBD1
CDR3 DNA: TGTGCCTGGAGCGGACAGGTCACTAATGAAAAACTGTTTTTT
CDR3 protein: CAWSGQVTNEKLFF

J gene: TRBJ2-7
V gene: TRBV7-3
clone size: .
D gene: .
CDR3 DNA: TGTGCCAGCAGCTTAACCAAGGGGCACGAGCAGTACTTC
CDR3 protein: CASSLTKGHEQYF

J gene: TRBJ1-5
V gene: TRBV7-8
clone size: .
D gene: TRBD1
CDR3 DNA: TGTGCCAGCTCCCCCCGGCTACAGGGGGCTAATCAGCCCCAGCATTTT
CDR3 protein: CASSPRLQGANQPQHF

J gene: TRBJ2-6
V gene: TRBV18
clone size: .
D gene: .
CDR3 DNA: TGTGCCAGCTCACTGGGTGGGTCTGGGGCCAACGTCCTGACTTTC
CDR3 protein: CASSLGGSGANVLTF

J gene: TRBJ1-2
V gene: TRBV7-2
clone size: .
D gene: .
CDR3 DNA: TGTGCCAGCAGCTTAGGGACACCTAACTATGGCTACACCTTC
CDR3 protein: CASSLGTPNYGYTF

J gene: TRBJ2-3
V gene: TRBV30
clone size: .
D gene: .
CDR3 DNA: TGTGCCTGGAGTGTCGTGGCGGGAGATACGCAGTATTTT
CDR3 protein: CAWSVVAGDTQYF

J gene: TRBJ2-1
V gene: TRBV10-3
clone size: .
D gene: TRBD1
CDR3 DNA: TGTGCCATTAGTGACAGGGGAGACAATGAGCAGTTCTTC
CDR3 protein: CAISDRGDNEQFF

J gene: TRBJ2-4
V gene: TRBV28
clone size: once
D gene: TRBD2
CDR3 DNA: TGTGCCAGCAGTTTTCCAGGACTAGCGGGAGATCGGTCGAGAAACATTCAGTACTTC
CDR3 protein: CASSFPGLAGDRSRNIQYF

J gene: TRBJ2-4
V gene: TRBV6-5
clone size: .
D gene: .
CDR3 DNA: TGTGCCAGCAGTTCCCGGTCCGAGGGCGGCATTCAGTACTTC
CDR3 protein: CASSSRSEGGIQYF

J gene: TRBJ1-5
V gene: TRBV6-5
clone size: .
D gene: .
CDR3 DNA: TGTGCCAGCGGGACACCGTCGAGAGCCAATCAGCCCCAGCATTTT
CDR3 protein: CASGTPSRANQPQHF

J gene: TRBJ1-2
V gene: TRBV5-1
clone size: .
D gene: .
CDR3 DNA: TGCGCCAGCAGCTTATGGCCAGGCTATGGCTACACCTTC
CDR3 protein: CASSLWPGYGYTF

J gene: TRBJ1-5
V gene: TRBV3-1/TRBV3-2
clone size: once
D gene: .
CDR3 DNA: TGTGCCAGCAGCCATTTGAATCAGCCCCAGCATTTT
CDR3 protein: CASSHLNQPQHF

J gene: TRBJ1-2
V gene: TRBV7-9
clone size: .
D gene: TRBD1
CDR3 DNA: TGTGCCAGCAGCCCCGGGACAGGCTATGGCTACACCTTC
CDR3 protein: CASSPGTGYGYTF

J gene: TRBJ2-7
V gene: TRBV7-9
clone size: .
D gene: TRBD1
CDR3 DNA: TGTGCCAGCAGCTCGGGACAGGGGTTCTACGAGCAGTACTTC
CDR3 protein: CASSSGQGFYEQYF

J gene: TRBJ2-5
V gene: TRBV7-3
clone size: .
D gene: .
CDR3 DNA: TGTGCCAGCAGCTTAGGCCGCGGGACAGATCAAGAGACCCAGTACTTC
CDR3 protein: CASSLGRGTDQETQYF

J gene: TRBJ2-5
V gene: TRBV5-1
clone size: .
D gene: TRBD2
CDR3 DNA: TGCGCCAGCGGACTAGCGGGGAAACAAGAGACCCAGTACTTC
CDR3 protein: CASGLAGKQETQYF

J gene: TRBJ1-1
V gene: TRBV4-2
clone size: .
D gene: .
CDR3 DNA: TGTGCCAGCAGCCAAGAAGGGACAATCAGGGTGGCTTTCTTT
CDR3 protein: CASSQEGTIRVAFF

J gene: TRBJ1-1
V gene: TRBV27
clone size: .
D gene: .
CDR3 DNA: TGTGCCAGCAGCACAGGGAGCACTGAAGCTTTCTTT
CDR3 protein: CASSTGSTEAFF

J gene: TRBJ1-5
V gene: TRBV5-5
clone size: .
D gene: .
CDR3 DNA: TGTGCCAGCAGCCCGACGGGGAATCAGCCCCAGCATTTT
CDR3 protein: CASSPTGNQPQHF

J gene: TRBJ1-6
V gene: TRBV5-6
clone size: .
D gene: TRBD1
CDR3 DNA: TGTGCCAGCAGCTCCCGTGGACAGGGAACATCACCCCTCCACTTT
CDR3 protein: CASSSRGQGTSPLHF

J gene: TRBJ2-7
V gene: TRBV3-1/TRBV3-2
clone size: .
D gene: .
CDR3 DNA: TGTGCCAGCAGCCCCCGTGGTTGGGGTCCCTACGAGCAGTACTTC
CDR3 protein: CASSPRGWGPYEQYF

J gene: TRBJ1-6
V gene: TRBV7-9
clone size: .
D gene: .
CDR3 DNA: TGTGCCAGCAGCGCAATAGGGGGAGGGAATTCACCCCTCCACTTT
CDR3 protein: CASSAIGGGNSPLHF

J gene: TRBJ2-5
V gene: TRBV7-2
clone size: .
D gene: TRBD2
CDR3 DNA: TGTGCCAGCAGCTCCGGGACTAGCGGGGGGGCCACCCAGTACTTC
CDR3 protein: CASSSGTSGGATQYF

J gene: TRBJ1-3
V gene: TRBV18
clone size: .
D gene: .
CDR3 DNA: TGTGCCAGCTCACCCGGACAGGGAAACACCATATATTTT
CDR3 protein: CASSPGQGNTIYF

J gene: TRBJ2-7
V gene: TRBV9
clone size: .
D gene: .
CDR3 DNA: TGTGCCAGCAGCGGTACTGGGCCACCCGAGCAGTACTTC
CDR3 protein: CASSGTGPPEQYF

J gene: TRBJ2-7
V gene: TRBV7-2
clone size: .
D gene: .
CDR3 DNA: TGTGCCAGCACAAGGGGGGGCCAGTACGAGCAGTACTTC
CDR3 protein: CASTRGGQYEQYF

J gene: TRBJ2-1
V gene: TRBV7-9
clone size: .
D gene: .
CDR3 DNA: TGTGCCAGCAGCTTAAAGTACAATGAGCAGTTCTTC
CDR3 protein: CASSLKYNEQFF

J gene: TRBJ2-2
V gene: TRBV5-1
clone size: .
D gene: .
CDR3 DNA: TGCGCCAGCAGCTTGGTGCGGAACGGGGAGCTGTTTTTT
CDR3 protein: CASSLVRNGELFF

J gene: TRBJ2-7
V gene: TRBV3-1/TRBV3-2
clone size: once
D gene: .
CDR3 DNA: TGTGCCAGCAGCCAAGGGACTACGCACTCCTACGAGCAGTACTTC
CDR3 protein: CASSQGTTHSYEQYF

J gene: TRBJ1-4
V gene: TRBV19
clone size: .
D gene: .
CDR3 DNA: TGTGCCAGTAGTATAGCGCAGGGGACTAATGAAAAACTGTTTTTT
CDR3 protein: CASSIAQGTNEKLFF

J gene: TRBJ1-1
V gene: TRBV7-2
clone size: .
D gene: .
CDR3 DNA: TGTGCCAGCAGCTTAGGGGGGACATTTTTGAACACTGAAGCTTTCTTT
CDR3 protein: CASSLGGTFLNTEAFF

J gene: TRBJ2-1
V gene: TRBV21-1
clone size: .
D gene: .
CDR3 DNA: TGTGCCAGCAGCCTGGGAGCGGGAGCCGACAATGAGCAGTTCTTC
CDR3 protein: CASSLGAGADNEQFF

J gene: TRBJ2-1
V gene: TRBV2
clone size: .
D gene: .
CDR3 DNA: TGTGCCAGCAGTCGGACGGGGTTGGATGAGCAGTTCTTC
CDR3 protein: CASSRTGLDEQFF

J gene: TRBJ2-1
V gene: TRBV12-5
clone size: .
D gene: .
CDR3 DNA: TGTGCTAGTGGTCCGAGGAGTGATGAGCAGTTCTTC
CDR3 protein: CASGPRSDEQFF

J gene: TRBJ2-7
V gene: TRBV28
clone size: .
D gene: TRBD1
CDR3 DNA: TGTGCCAGCAGAGGGACAGGGACCTACGAGCAGTACTTC
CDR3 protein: CASRGTGTYEQYF

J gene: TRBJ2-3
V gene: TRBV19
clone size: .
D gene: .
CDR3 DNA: TGTGCCAGTACCATTATCCATGAGGAGCTAAGCACAGATACGCAGTATTTT
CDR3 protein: CASTIIHEELSTDTQYF

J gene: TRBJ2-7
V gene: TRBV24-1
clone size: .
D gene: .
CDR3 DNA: TGTGCCACCAGTGACCAGGGTGGAACCTACGAGCAGTACTTC
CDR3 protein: CATSDQGGTYEQYF

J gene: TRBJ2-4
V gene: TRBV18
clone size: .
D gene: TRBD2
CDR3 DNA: TGTGCCAGCTCACCCTCCCCGGGACTAGCGGGAGGGCCGGGCAAAAACATTCAGTACTTC
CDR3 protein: CASSPSPGLAGGPGKNIQYF

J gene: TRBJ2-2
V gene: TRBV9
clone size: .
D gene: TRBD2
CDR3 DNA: TGTGCCAGCAGCGTAGACGGGACTAGTAAAGGGGAGCTGTTTTTT
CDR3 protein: CASSVDGTSKGELFF

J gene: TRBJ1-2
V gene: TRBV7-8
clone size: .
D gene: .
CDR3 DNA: TGTGCCAGCAGCGAACGGGACCTCTACACCTTC
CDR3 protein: CASSERDLYTF

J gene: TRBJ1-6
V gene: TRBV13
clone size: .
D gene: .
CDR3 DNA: TGTGCCAGCAGCTGGGGGCCGGTGTCACCCCTCCACTTT
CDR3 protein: CASSWGPVSPLHF

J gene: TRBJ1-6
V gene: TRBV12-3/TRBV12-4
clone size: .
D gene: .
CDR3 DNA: TGTGCCAGGGGGGCTGACTATAATTCACCCCTCCACTTT
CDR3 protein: CARGADYNSPLHF

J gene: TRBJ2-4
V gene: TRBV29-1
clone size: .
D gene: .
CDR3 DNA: TGCAGCGCTGTCGGGGACGGGGGTGCCAAAAACATTCAGTACTTC
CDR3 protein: CSAVGDGGAKNIQYF

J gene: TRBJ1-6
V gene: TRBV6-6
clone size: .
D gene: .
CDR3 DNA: TGTGCCAGCAGTTACTCGGGGGGTGGCGACTCACCCCTCCACTTT
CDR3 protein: CASSYSGGGDSPLHF